The entry below describes one T cell receptor beta chain. At least ten counts were recorded for this clonotype. The target of this receptor is not known. No much larger clonotype is one base removed from it; base qualities were not supplied. These data are taken from a study of identical twins (dated by TCRdb to the mid-2010s). With regard to the full study: The study deep-sequenced TCR alpha and beta repertoires from monozygotic twins, unrelated adults of various ages and cord blood to test whether fetal clonotypes persist. To rule out contamination, the twin experiments were replicated at different times with different library preparation protocols. Points the paper makes about the study in general: Zero-insertion analyses could be partly confounded by invariant T cells such as MAIT and iNKT, although diverse VJ usage argued against such confounding for most clonotypes. Because the same donors could not be followed over many years, the conclusions relied on cross-sectional statistical analysis. In monozygotic twins, out-of-frame TCR alpha sharing was systematically underestimated by recombination models, although the models agreed with sharing between unrelated individuals. Fewer insertions were carried by abundant cord blood beta clonotypes; a weaker similar trend was observed in young adult naive repertoires, while no such trend was observed in memory repertoires. Excess twin sharing in beta out-of-frame sequences was weaker because fewer shared sequences lowered the signal-to-noise ratio. Compared with coincidental sharing between unrelated individuals, out-of-frame TCR alpha sequences shared between twins showed an excess of sequences with low generation probability.

Library construction relied on 5' RACE. The listed sequencing device is Illumina HiSeq 2000. Template switching added a universal primer binding site, and the final cDNA carried a unique molecular identifier that allowed TCR cDNA molecules to be counted accurately. First-strand cDNA for TCR alpha and beta chains was synthesized from specific primers in the conserved constant-segment region. Each cDNA library was double barcoded, with a SMART-Mk sample barcode plus Illumina barcodes, to control for contamination. TruSeq adapter sequences, together with Illumina sample barcodes, were added in two successive PCR steps. TCR alpha and beta cDNA libraries were sequenced on the Illumina HiSeq platform with custom primers. The paper's data handling went like this. MiGEC was used to process raw reads and extract unique molecular identifiers, and MiXCR was used to find CDR3 positions. Recombination models were inferred per individual with the repgenHMM and IGoR tools using an EM algorithm. Shared clonotype analysis was performed with the tcR package in R, normalizing sharing by the product of cloneset sizes. Out-of-frame nonproductive sequences were analyzed to study raw recombination free of thymic and clonal selection effects. The public reads were reprocessed in TCRdb via fastp at Q25 and MiXCR, keeping in-frame beta chains. All rows with the same CDR3 protein become a single entry with the most common DNA and genes. The V and J calls come from TCRdb's annotation, not from the publication. The sample has 210,000 or so distinct CDR3 sequences on record, around 6.9% of them singletons. Of the sample, around 1.8% falls within the top ten clones.

V is reduced by 2 bases and J by 5 bases, leaving a spacing of 10 bases between them. The cysteine opens and the phenylalanine closes a CDR3 of 13 amino acids. The entry retains the CDR3 DNA only, 39 bases that are in frame from base 1. Only healthy Caucasian donors were included. Three pairs of female monozygotic twins, all aged 18 to 29 years, were included in the twin cohort. Miltenyi CD45RO+ enrichment and human naive T-cell isolation kits were used to isolate memory (CD45RO+) and naive T cells from PBMC. These data were also filed under a second study, of yellow fever vaccine responses in identical twins. Drawing on the second study: The authors reported that the T cell response to vaccination in identical twins appeared partly convergent and partly personalized. The study precisely tracked vaccine-responding T cell clones in identical twins.

The specimen sequenced was memory (CD45RO+) T cells sorted from blood. According to the study, the label for this sample's cell subset or site signals: CD45RO+ enriched T cells. This receptor chain uses TRBV12-3 or TRBV12-4 and TRBJ2-7, and TRBD1 may be the D gene, going by 5 matching bases. The clonotype was recovered from a woman between 18 and 29 years old in good health. The CDR3: CASSLSGAHEQYF. The nucleotide sequence reads as follows: TGTGCCAGCAGTTTAAGTGGGGCCCACGAGCAGTACTTC.